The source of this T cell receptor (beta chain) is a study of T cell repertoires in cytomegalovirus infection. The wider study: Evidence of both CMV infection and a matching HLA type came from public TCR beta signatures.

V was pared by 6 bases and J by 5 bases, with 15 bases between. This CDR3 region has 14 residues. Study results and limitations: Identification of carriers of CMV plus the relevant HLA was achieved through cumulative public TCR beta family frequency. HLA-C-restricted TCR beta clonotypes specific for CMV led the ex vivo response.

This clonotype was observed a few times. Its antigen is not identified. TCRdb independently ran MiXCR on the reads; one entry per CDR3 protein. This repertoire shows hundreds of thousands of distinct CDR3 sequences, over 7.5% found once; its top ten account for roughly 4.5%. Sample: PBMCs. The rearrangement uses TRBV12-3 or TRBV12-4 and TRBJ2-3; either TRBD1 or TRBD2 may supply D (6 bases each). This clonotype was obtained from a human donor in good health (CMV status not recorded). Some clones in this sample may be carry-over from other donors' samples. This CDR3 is CASSLGGLEDTQYF. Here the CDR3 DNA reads TGTGCCAGCAGCCTCGGGGGCCTGGAAGATACGCAGTATTTT.